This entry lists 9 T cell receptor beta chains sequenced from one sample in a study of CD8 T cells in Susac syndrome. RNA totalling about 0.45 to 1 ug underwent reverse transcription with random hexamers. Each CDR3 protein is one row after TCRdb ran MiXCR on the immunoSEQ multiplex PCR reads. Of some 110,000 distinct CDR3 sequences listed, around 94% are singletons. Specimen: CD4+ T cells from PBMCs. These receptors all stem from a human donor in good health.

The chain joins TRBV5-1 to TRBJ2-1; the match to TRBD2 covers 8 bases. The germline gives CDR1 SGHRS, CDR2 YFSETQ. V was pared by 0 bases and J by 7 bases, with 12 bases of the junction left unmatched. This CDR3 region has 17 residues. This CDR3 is CASSLGTSWSVMNEQFF. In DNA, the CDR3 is TGCGCCAGCAGCTTGGGGACTAGCTGGTCGGTAATGAATGAGCAGTTCTTC.

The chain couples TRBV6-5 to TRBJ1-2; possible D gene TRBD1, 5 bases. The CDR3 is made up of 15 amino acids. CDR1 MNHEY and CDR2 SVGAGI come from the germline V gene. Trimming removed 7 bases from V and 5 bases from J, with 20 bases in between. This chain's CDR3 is CASTNPGRGLYGYTF. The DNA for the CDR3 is TGTGCCAGCACCAATCCGGGACGGGGCCTTTATGGCTACACCTTC.

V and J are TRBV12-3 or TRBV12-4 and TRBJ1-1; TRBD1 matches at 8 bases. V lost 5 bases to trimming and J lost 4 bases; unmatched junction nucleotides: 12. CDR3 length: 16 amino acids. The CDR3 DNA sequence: TGTGCCAGCAGTGCAATCAGGGGGCAGGGGGGCACTGAAGCTTTCTTT. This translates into CASSAIRGQGGTEAFF.

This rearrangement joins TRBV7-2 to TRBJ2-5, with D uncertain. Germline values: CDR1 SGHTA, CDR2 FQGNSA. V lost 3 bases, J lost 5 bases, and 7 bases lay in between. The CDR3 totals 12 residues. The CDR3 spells CASSLFSETQYF. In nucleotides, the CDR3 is TGTGCCAGCAGCTTGTTCAGTGAGACCCAGTACTTC. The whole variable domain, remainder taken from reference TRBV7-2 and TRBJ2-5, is GAGVSQSPSNKVTEKGKDVELRCDPISGHTALYWYRQSLGQGLEFLIYFQGNSAPDKSGLPSDRFSAERTGGSVSTLTIQRTQQEDSAVYLCASSLFSETQYFGPGTRLLVL.

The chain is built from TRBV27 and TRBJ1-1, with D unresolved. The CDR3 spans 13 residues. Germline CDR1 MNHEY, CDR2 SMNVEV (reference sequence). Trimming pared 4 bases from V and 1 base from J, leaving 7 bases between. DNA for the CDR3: TGTGCCAGCAGTTCGGACTGGAACACTGAAGCTTTCTTT. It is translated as CASSSDWNTEAFF.

The CDR3 nucleotides read TGCAGTGCTAGAGATCCACTGGGTGCGGGCACTGAAGCTTTCTTT. Residues: CSARDPLGAGTEAFF. The J gene is TRBJ1-1, the V gene TRBV20-1; D is undetermined. The CDR3 contains 15 residues. From germline, CDR1 is DFQATT and CDR2 SNEGSKA (reference sequence). Deletions cut 0 bases from V and 4 bases from J, with 15 bases between.

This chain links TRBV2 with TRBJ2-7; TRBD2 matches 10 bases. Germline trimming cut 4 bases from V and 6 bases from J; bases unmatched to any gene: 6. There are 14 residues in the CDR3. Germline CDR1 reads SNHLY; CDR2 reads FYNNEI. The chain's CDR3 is CASSVAGLALEQYF. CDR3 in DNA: TGTGCCAGCAGTGTGGCGGGACTAGCGCTCGAGCAGTACTTC.

The DNA for the CDR3 is TGCAGCGCCTTCGCCCGGGACAGCAACACCGGGGAGCTGTTTTTT. Amino acids: CSAFARDSNTGELFF. The V gene is TRBV29-1, the J gene TRBJ2-2; TRBD1 matches at 7 bases. This CDR3 is 15 amino acids long. In germline, CDR1 is SQVTM, CDR2 ANQGSEA. V trimming: 7 bases; J trimming: 2 bases; junction bases outside the gene matches: 10.

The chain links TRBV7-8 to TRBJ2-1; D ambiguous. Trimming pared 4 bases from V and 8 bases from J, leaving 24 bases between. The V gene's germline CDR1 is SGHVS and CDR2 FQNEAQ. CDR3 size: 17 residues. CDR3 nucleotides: TGTGCCAGCAGCTCGATACTCACGACTGCGGCAGGATATGAGCAGTTCTTC. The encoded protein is CASSSILTTAAGYEQFF.